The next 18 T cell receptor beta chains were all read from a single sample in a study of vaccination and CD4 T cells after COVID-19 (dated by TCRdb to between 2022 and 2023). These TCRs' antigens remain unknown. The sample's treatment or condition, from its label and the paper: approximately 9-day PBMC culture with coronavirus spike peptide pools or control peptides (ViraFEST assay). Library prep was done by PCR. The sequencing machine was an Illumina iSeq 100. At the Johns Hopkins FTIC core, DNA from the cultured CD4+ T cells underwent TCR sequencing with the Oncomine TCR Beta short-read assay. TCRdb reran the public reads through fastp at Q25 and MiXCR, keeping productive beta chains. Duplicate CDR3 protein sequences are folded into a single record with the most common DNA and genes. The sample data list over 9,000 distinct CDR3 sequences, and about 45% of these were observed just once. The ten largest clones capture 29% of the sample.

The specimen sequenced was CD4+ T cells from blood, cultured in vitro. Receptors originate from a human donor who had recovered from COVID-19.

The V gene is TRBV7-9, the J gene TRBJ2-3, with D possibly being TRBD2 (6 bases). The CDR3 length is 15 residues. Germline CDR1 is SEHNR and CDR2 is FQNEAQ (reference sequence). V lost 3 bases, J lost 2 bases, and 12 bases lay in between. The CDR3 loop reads CASSFYGGSTDTQYF. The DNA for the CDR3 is TGTGCCAGCAGCTTTTACGGGGGATCCACAGATACGCAGTATTTT.

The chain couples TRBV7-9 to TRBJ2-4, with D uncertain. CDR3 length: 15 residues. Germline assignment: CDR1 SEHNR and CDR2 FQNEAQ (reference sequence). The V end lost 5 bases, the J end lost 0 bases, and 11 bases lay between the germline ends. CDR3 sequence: CASSQATLAKNIQYF. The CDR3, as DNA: TGTGCCAGCAGCCAAGCTACCCTAGCCAAAAACATTCAGTACTTC. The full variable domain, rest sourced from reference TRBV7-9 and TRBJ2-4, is DTGVSQNPRHKITKRGQNVTFRCDPISEHNRLYWYRQTLGQGPEFLTYFQNEAQLEKSRLLSDRFSAERPKGSFSTLEIQRTEQGDSAMYLCASSQATLAKNIQYFGAGTRLSVL.

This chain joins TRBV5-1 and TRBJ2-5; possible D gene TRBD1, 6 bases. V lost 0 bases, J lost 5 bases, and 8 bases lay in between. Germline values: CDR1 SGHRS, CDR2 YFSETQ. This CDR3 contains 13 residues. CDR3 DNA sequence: TGCGCCAGCAGCTTGGGGGGGCGGGAGACCCAGTACTTC. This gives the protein CASSLGGRETQYF.

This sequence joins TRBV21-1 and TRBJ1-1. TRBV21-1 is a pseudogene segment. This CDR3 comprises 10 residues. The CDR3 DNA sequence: TGTGCCAGCAAAAGCACTGAAGCTTTCTTT. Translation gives CASKSTEAFF.

The CDR3 protein is CASSRGGRGTEAFF. DNA of the CDR3: TGTGCCAGCAGTCGCGGGGGTAGGGGCACTGAAGCTTTCTTT. The V and J genes are TRBV11-3 and TRBJ1-1; tentatively, D is TRBD1 (5 bases). Germline assignment: CDR1 SGHNT and CDR2 YENEEA. This CDR3 region has 14 residues. The V and J ends lost 6 bases and 4 bases respectively, with 15 bases between them.

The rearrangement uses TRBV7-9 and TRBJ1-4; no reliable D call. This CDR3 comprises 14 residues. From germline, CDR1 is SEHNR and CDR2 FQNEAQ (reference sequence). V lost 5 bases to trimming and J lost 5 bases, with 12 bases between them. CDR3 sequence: CASSPGRANEKLFF. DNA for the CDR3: TGTGCCAGCAGCCCCGGCAGAGCGAATGAAAAACTGTTTTTT.

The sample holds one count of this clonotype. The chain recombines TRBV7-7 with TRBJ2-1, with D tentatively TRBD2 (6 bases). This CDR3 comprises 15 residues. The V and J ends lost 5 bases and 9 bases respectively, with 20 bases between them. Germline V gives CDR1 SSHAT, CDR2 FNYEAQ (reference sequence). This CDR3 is CASSPGRGILIEQFF. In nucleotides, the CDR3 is TGTGCCAGCAGCCCCGGGCGGGGTATCCTCATTGAGCAGTTCTTC.

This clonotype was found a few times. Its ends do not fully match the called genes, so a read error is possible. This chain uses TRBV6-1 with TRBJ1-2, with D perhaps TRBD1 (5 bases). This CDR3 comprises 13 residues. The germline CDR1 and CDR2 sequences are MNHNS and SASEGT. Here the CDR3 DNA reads TGTGCAAGCAGTCGGGGACTTGGGGGGGGCTACACCTTC. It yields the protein CASSRGLGGGYTF.

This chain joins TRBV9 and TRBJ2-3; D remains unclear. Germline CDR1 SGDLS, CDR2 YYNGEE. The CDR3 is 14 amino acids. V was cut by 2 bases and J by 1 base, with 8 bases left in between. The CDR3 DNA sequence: TGTGCCAGCAGCGTCGCATCCCGCACAGATACGCAGTATTTT. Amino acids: CASSVASRTDTQYF.

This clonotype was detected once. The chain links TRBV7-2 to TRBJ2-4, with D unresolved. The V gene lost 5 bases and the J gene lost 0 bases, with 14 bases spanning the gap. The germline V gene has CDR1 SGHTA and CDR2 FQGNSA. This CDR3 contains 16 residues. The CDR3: CASSRPGMIAKNIQYF. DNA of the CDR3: TGTGCCAGCAGCCGCCCCGGAATGATAGCCAAAAACATTCAGTACTTC.

The CDR3 is CASKAGRGQPQHF. The CDR3 region has the DNA TGTGCCAGCAAGGCGGGGAGGGGTCAGCCCCAGCATTTT. The J gene is TRBJ1-5, the V gene TRBV12-3 or TRBV12-4, with a tentative D call TRBD1 (5 bases). The CDR3 extends over 13 amino acids. The V gene lost 7 bases and the J gene lost 6 bases, with 13 bases spanning the gap.

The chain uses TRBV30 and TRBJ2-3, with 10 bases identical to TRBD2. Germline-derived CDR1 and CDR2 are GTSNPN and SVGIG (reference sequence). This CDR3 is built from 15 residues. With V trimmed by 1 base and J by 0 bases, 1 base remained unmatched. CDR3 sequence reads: CAWSAGLASTDTQYF. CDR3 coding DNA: TGTGCCTGGAGTGCGGGACTAGCGAGCACAGATACGCAGTATTTT.

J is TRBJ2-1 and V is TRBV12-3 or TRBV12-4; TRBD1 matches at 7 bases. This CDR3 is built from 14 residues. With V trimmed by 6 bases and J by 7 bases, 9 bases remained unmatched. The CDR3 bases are TGTGCCAGCAGCTTGACAGGGCGTGTGAATGAGCAGTTCTTC. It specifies CASSLTGRVNEQFF.

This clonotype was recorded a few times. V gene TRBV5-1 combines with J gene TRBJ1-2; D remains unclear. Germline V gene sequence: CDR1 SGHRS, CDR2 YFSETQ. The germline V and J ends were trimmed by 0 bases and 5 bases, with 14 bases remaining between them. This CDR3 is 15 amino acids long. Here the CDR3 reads CASSLEEGSIYGYTF. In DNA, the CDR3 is TGCGCCAGCAGCTTGGAGGAGGGTTCAATATATGGCTACACCTTC. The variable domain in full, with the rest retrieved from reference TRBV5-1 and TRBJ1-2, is KAGVTQTPRYLIKTRGQQVTLSCSPISGHRSVSWYQQTPGQGLQFLFEYFSETQRNKGNFPGRFSGRQFSNSRSEMNVSTLELGDSALYLCASSLEEGSIYGYTFGSGTRLTVV.

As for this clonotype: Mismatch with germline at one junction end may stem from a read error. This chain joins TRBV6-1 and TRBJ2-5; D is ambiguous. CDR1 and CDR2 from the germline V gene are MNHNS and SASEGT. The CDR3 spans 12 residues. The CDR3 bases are TGTGCCACCCAGCCAGTACAAGAGGCCCAGTACTTC. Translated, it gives CATQPVQEAQYF.

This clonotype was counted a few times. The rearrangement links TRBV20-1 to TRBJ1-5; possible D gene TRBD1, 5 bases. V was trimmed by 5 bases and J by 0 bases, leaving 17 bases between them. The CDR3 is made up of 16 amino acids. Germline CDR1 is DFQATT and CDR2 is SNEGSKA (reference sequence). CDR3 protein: CSASQPQRGSNQPQHF. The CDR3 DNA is TGCAGTGCTTCCCAACCGCAAAGGGGTAGCAATCAGCCCCAGCATTTT.

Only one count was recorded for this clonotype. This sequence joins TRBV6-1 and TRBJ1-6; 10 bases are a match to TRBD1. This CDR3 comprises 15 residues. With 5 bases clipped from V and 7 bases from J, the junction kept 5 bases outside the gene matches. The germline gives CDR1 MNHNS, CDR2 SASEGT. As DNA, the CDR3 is TGTGCCAGCAGTCGGGACAGGGGCCGCAATTCACCCCTCCACTTT. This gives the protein CASSRDRGRNSPLHF.

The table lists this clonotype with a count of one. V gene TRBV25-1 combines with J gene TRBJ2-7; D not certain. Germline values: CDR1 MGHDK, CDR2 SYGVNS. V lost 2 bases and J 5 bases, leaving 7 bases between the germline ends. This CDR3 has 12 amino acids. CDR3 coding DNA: TGTGCCAGCAGTGAAAGGACCCACGAGCAGTACTTC. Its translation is CASSERTHEQYF.